This T cell receptor beta chain appears in the sequencing data of a study of shared clonotypes between healthy human individuals. Study-wide results and caveats: Relative to memory subsets, naive subsets generally showed larger estimated richness.

The germline CDR1 and CDR2 sequences are SGHTA and FQGTGA. Trimming removed 2 bases from V and 6 bases from J, with 10 bases in between. CDR3 length equals 13 residues. The authors distributed each subset's genomic DNA evenly over several immunoSEQ plates. Method: immunoSEQ multiplex PCR; TCRdb's copy keeps in-frame clones and lacks some. The repertoire holds about 610,000 clones, roughly 97% seen once, with 0.045% to 0.06% in the top ten. On this clone: Its specificity is not known.

This chain links TRBV7-3 with TRBJ1-1; D not resolved. The TCR comes from a woman aged 25-40 years in good health. Sequenced material: naive CD4+ T cells sorted from blood. As for subset: CD45RA+ positively selected. The CDR3 loop is CASSLGPTAEAFF. The CDR3 DNA reads as TGTGCCAGCAGCTTAGGCCCCACAGCTGAAGCTTTCTTT.